What follows are 5 T cell receptor beta chains derived from one specimen sequenced in a study of shared T cell receptors in the human thymus. This table comes from immunoSEQ multiplex PCR, and its TCRdb copy is limited to in-frame clones, with some not included. The data show about 660,000 clones, approximately 87% seen once. These data were also filed under a second study, of human thymus T cells.

The specimen sequenced was thymocytes. These receptors were collected from a boy under three years old with a congenital heart defect.

The chain couples TRBV25-1 to TRBJ1-1; 7 nucleotides match TRBD1. V dropped 2 bases and J dropped 3; count of bases not matched to a gene: 6. Germline V gene lookup returns CDR1 MGHDK and CDR2 SYGVNS. This CDR3 is 15 amino acids long. The CDR3 sequence: CASSERGRGDTEAFF. In DNA, the CDR3 is TGTGCCAGCAGTGAACGTGGCAGGGGGGACACTGAAGCTTTCTTT.

CDR3 coding DNA: TGTGCCAGCACTACTAGGGCGATTAGGGAGACCCAGTACTTC. It specifies CASTTRAIRETQYF. J is TRBJ2-5 and V is TRBV11-2; tentative D call: TRBD2 (5 bases). Between the trimmed V and J ends, which lost 7 bases and 5 bases, there was a span of 17 bases. The CDR3 sequence is 14 residues long. Germline loops: CDR1 SGHAT, CDR2 FQNNGV. Together with reference TRBV11-2 and TRBJ2-5, the CDR3 gives the full variable domain: EAGVAQSPRYKIIEKRQSVAFWCNPISGHATLYWYQQILGQGPKLLIQFQNNGVVDDSQLPKDRFSAERLKGVDSTLKIQPAKLEDSAVYLCASTTRAIRETQYFGPGTRLLVL.

J is TRBJ1-1 and V is TRBV13; perhaps TRBD1 as D (6 bases). Germline CDR1 PRHDT, CDR2 FYEKMQ (reference sequence). V lost 4 bases, J lost 1 base, and 19 bases lay in between. The CDR3 is made up of 17 amino acids. The CDR3 protein is CASSSLIQGFGNTEAFF. The CDR3 DNA reads TGTGCCAGCAGCTCCCTAATACAGGGATTTGGGAACACTGAAGCTTTCTTT.

This chain joins TRBV27 and TRBJ2-3; D is unresolved. Germline loops: CDR1 MNHEY, CDR2 SMNVEV (reference sequence). V was clipped by 3 bases and J by 2 bases, with 12 bases between them. This CDR3 is 15 amino acids long. CDR3 region: CASSFVLAYTDTQYF. The CDR3 DNA sequence: TGTGCCAGCAGTTTCGTACTCGCTTACACAGATACGCAGTATTTT.

The genes are TRBV13 and TRBJ2-5; 10 bases match TRBD2. The V gene's germline CDR1 is PRHDT and CDR2 FYEKMQ (reference sequence). The CDR3 runs 16 residues. The junction had 8 bases not matched to a gene; V was cut back by 5 bases and J by 2 bases. The CDR3 here is CASSPGEAGGQETQYF. Here the CDR3 DNA reads TGTGCCAGCAGCCCGGGGGAAGCGGGAGGGCAAGAGACCCAGTACTTC.